The 24 T cell receptor beta chains presented below share a single source sample, sequenced in a study of cytomegalovirus exposure and HLA in healthy donors. Use of 60 Vbeta and 13 Jbeta primers characterized the PCR. Clones were read by immunoSEQ multiplex PCR, and TCRdb kept only the in-frame ones, dropping some. Among around 90,000 clones listed, around 80% were seen once. The sequencing input was PBMCs. The receptors were sampled from a man aged 25-45 years in good health and CMV-seronegative.

The rearrangement joins TRBV10-2 to TRBJ1-6; maybe TRBD1 (5 bases). Germline V gene data show CDR1 as WSHSY and CDR2 as SAAADI. The CDR3 is 16 amino acids. V was cut by 2 bases and J by 0 bases, with 8 bases left in between. The CDR3 loop is CASSEARVSYNSPLHF. CDR3 sequence (DNA): TGCGCCAGCAGTGAGGCCAGGGTCTCCTATAATTCACCCCTCCACTTT.

This chain connects TRBV5-6 to TRBJ2-7, with D possibly being TRBD1 (5 bases). The CDR3 has 17 residues. V was pared by 3 bases and J by 0 bases, with 19 bases between. Per germline, CDR1 SGHDT and CDR2 YYEEEE. CDR3 region: CASSSRKGQQFSYEQYF. Written as DNA, the CDR3 is TGTGCCAGCAGCTCACGGAAGGGGCAGCAGTTCTCCTACGAGCAGTACTTC.

This clone appeared a single time. The rearrangement joins TRBV18 to TRBJ1-2, with a weak D call TRBD1 (5 bases). Per the germline V gene, CDR1 is KGHSH and CDR2 is LQKENI. The CDR3 is 14 amino acids. V lost 1 base and J lost 7, with 13 bases in between. CDR3 nucleotide sequence: TGTGCCAGCTCACCACGTAGGGGCGAGAGTGGCTACACCTTC. It encodes CASSPRRGESGYTF.

This clone was seen a single time. The genes are TRBV7-2 and TRBJ2-1, with TRBD2 matching 10 bases. The junction had 11 bases not matched to a gene; V was cut back by 5 bases and J by 1 base. Germline assignment: CDR1 SGHTA and CDR2 FQGNSA. The CDR3 consists of 18 residues. The CDR3 here is CASSTPGRTSGSYNEQFF. The CDR3 DNA sequence: TGTGCCAGCAGCACGCCAGGGCGGACTAGCGGTTCCTACAATGAGCAGTTCTTC.

V usage is TRBV7-2 and J usage is TRBJ2-1, with TRBD2 as a possible D gene (5 bases). Germline V gene lookup returns CDR1 SGHTA and CDR2 FQGNSA. V was clipped by 7 bases and J by 6 bases, with 19 bases between them. The CDR3 covers 15 residues. The CDR3 DNA follows: TGTGCCAGCAATCTGGGTCTAGCCACGGCCAATGAGCAGTTCTTC. It specifies CASNLGLATANEQFF.

This chain links TRBV5-8 with TRBJ1-2, with no clear D. The CDR3 extends over 13 amino acids. The germline CDR1 and CDR2 sequences are SGHTS and YDEGEE. Trimming took 1 base from V and 6 from J, leaving 10 bases between them. This chain's CDR3 is CASSLRGIDGYTF. CDR3 nucleotide sequence: TGTGCCAGCAGCTTGAGAGGGATCGATGGCTACACCTTC.

This chain links TRBV4-3 with TRBJ2-1, with TRBD1 matching over 9 bases. V lost 3 bases, J lost 8 bases, and 8 bases stayed unmatched. The germline V gene encodes CDR1 LGHNA and CDR2 YSLEER. CDR3 length: 15 residues. The CDR3 is CASSQEPTGGYEQFF. DNA for the CDR3: TGCGCCAGCAGCCAGGAACCTACAGGGGGCTATGAGCAGTTCTTC.

The sample holds one count of this clone. CDR3 residues: CASSQEYGSGGYEQFF. As DNA, the CDR3 is TGTGCCAGCAGCCAAGAATATGGTAGCGGGGGGTATGAGCAGTTCTTC. This rearrangement joins TRBV4-2 to TRBJ2-1; TRBD2 matches 10 bases. The CDR3 extends over 16 amino acids. From germline, CDR1 is LGHNA and CDR2 YNFKEQ. V lost 0 bases and J lost 8; bases outside the gene matches: 7.

J is TRBJ2-3 and V is TRBV6-4; 11 bases map to TRBD2. CDR3 length: 17 amino acids. V lost 0 bases to trimming and J lost 0 bases; unmatched junction nucleotides: 2. Per the germline V gene, CDR1 is MRHNA and CDR2 is SNTAGT. The CDR3 coding sequence is TGTGCCAGCAGTGACTCTAGCGGGGGGGCTAGCACAGATACGCAGTATTTT. Its translation: CASSDSSGGASTDTQYF.

The chain employs TRBV27 and TRBJ2-1, with TRBD2 matching over 14 bases. The V segment lost 5 bases and the J segment 10 bases; nucleotides outside the gene matches: 10. CDR3 length: 16 residues. The V gene's germline CDR1 is MNHEY and CDR2 SMNVEV (reference sequence). The CDR3 DNA reads as TGTGCCAGCAGTCCCTGGACTAGCGGGGGGACCAGGGAGCAGTTCTTC. As protein: CASSPWTSGGTREQFF.

The gene calls are TRBV7-9 and TRBJ2-1; TRBD1 matches at 7 bases. The V gene's germline CDR1 is SEHNR and CDR2 FQNEAQ (reference sequence). The CDR3 loop spans 16 amino acids. With V trimmed by 5 bases and J by 0 bases, 7 bases remained unmatched. For the CDR3, the DNA is TGTGCCAGCAGCGAAGGACAGGTTGGCTCCTACAATGAGCAGTTCTTC. This encodes CASSEGQVGSYNEQFF.

This rearrangement joins TRBV5-6 to TRBJ2-7; TRBD2 is a possible D gene (6 bases). In germline, CDR1 is SGHDT, CDR2 YYEEEE. V dropped 2 bases and J dropped 1 base, with 7 bases sitting between them. This CDR3 region has 13 residues. DNA for the CDR3: TGTGCCAGCAGCTTTCGGGGGTCCTACGAGCAGTACTTC. It encodes CASSFRGSYEQYF.

V usage is TRBV7-8 and J usage is TRBJ1-5; 8 nucleotides agree with TRBD1. Germline V CDR1 and CDR2: SGHVS, FQNEAQ. CDR3 length: 21 amino acids. V trimming: 1 base; J trimming: 0 bases; junction bases outside the gene matches: 17. CDR3 region: CASSLVPSDRVGRYSNQPQHF. The CDR3 DNA reads TGTGCCAGCAGCTTAGTCCCGTCGGACAGGGTGGGCCGTTATAGCAATCAGCCCCAGCATTTT. Complete variable domain (other parts from reference TRBV7-8 and TRBJ1-5): GAGVSQSPRYKVAKRGQDVALRCDPISGHVSLFWYQQALGQGPEFLTYFQNEAQLDKSGLPSDRFFAERPEGSVSTLKIQRTQQEDSAVYLCASSLVPSDRVGRYSNQPQHFGDGTRLSIL.

This chain joins TRBV6-5 and TRBJ2-5, with 9 bases aligning to TRBD1. The end of the DNA aligns better with TRBJ2-7, so the J call may be wrong. CDR1 and CDR2 (germline): MNHEY, SVGAGI. This CDR3 is built from 15 residues. The DNA for the CDR3 is TGTGCCAGCAGTTCCCGGACAGGGGACTCAAGCGAGCAGTACTTC. This codes for CASSSRTGDSSEQYF.

This chain links TRBV11-2 with TRBJ1-5; D remains ambiguous. V lost 5 bases, J lost 3 bases, and 11 bases lay in between. The CDR3 is 14 amino acids. Germline V lookup: CDR1 SGHAT, CDR2 FQNNGV. This chain's CDR3 is CASSTTKLNQPQHF. CDR3 bases: TGTGCCAGCAGCACGACAAAACTCAATCAGCCCCAGCATTTT.

The chain is built from TRBV9 and TRBJ2-3, with TRBD2 as a possible D gene (6 bases). This CDR3 region has 15 residues. Looked up from germline, CDR1 is SGDLS and CDR2 is YYNGEE. The V gene lost 4 bases and the J gene lost 1 base, with 13 bases spanning the gap. CDR3 in amino acids: CASSPQGGRTDTQYF. Here the CDR3 DNA reads TGTGCCAGCAGCCCCCAGGGAGGACGCACAGATACGCAGTATTTT.

The genes are TRBV27 and TRBJ1-1; 10 bases fit TRBD1. CDR3 size: 14 residues. Germline lookup yields CDR1 MNHEY and CDR2 SMNVEV (reference sequence). Trimming took 6 bases from V and 4 from J; bases not matched to a gene: 5. In nucleotides, the CDR3 is TGTGCCAGCAGAGTGACAGGGGGCGGCACTGAAGCTTTCTTT. Translation: CASRVTGGGTEAFF.

The chain has TRBV19 and TRBJ1-1; D remains ambiguous. With 10 bases removed from V and 3 bases from J, the gap between germline ends came to 18 bases. Per germline, CDR1 LNHDA and CDR2 SQIVND (reference sequence). There are 14 residues in the CDR3. CDR3 DNA sequence: TGTGCCACCGGTCGGGGTAGAGATTACACTGAAGCTTTCTTT. Protein product: CATGRGRDYTEAFF.

The chain is built from TRBV10-3 and TRBJ2-7; D is unresolved. Germline V CDR1 and CDR2: ENHRY, SYGVKD. The CDR3 loop spans 15 amino acids. With 0 bases removed from V and 0 bases from J, the gap between germline ends came to 9 bases. CDR3 sequence (DNA): TGTGCCATCAGTGAGTCGCCAGGAAGCTCCTACGAGCAGTACTTC. It yields the protein CAISESPGSSYEQYF.

V usage is TRBV2 and J usage is TRBJ1-1; TRBD1 agrees at 8 bases. After removal of 8 bases from V and 5 bases from J, the junction contained 7 bases not matched to a gene. This CDR3 contains 13 residues. The germline gives CDR1 SNHLY, CDR2 FYNNEI. CDR3 sequence (DNA): TGTGCCAGCGGAGGGACAGGACTGACTGAAGCTTTCTTT. Translated: CASGGTGLTEAFF.

This chain links TRBV19 with TRBJ2-6; TRBD1 matches at 7 bases. The CDR3 is made up of 15 amino acids. Germline V lookup: CDR1 LNHDA, CDR2 SQIVND (reference sequence). V trimming: 7 bases; J trimming: 0 bases; junction bases outside the gene matches: 3. The CDR3 DNA sequence: TGTGCCAGTATTGGGACAGCCTCTGGGGCCAACGTCCTGACTTTC. As protein: CASIGTASGANVLTF.

The chain recombines TRBV6-1 with TRBJ1-4; tentative D call: TRBD1 (6 bases). Trimming pared 1 base from V and 5 bases from J, leaving 11 bases between. Germline CDR1 and CDR2: MNHNS and SASEGT. There are 15 residues in the CDR3. CDR3: CASSEGMGANEKLFF. The CDR3 bases are TGTGCCAGCAGTGAAGGGATGGGGGCGAATGAAAAACTGTTTTTT.

The chain carries TRBV5-1 and TRBJ2-1, with 8 nucleotides matching TRBD1. The CDR3 covers 18 residues. Germline V gene sequence: CDR1 SGHRS, CDR2 YFSETQ. Losses at the gene ends were 3 bases for V and 7 bases for J; bases not matched to a gene: 18. The CDR3, as DNA: TGCGCCAGCAGCTCCTACTCTAAAAGCGGGTACAGGGGGAATGAGCAGTTCTTC. As protein: CASSSYSKSGYRGNEQFF.

This sequence joins TRBV2 and TRBJ1-2; 7 nucleotides align to TRBD1. CDR1 is SNHLY and CDR2 is FYNNEI in the germline V gene. The CDR3 totals 13 residues. The V gene end was trimmed by 7 bases and the J gene end by 7 bases; junction bases not matched to a gene: 9. CDR3: CASKRQGTGGYTF. In DNA form, the CDR3 reads TGTGCCAGCAAACGACAGGGTACGGGTGGCTACACCTTC. The full variable domain, completed using reference TRBV2 and TRBJ1-2, is EPEVTQTPSHQVTQMGQEVILRCVPISNHLYFYWYRQILGQKVEFLVSFYNNEISEKSEIFDDQFSVERPDGSNFTLKIRSTKLEDSAMYFCASKRQGTGGYTFGSGTRLTVV.